What follows are 4 T cell receptor beta chains derived from one specimen sequenced in a study of immune characterization of retroperitoneal liposarcoma. TCRdb re-called the PCR reads with MiXCR, one entry per CDR3 protein. The data show some 8,200 distinct CDR3 sequences, about 41% seen once. The sequenced sample was tumor tissue. The receptors come from a male donor with retroperitoneal liposarcoma.

This clonotype rates as medium-sized. The V and J genes are TRBV6-1 and TRBJ2-7; unclear D gene. The CDR3 totals 13 residues. V dropped 7 bases and J dropped 2 bases, with 12 bases sitting between them. The V gene's germline CDR1 is MNHNS and CDR2 SASEGT. The CDR3 nucleotides are TGTGCCAGCAATCCCGGCGTCGCCTACGAGCAGTACTTC. Translated: CASNPGVAYEQYF.

This clonotype qualifies as medium-sized. The chain uses TRBV7-8 and TRBJ2-5; D is unclear. The CDR3 consists of 16 residues. Germline CDR1 SGHVS, CDR2 FQNEAQ. Trimming took 1 base from V and 5 from J, leaving 17 bases between them. The CDR3 DNA sequence: TGTGCCAGCAGCTTAGAGGGCCGGAGCCCGTTGGAGACCCAGTACTTC. Translated, it gives CASSLEGRSPLETQYF.

The chain is built from TRBV6-1 and TRBJ1-2, with TRBD1 as a possible D gene (5 bases). CDR3 length equals 12 residues. Germline CDR1 MNHNS, CDR2 SASEGT. V gave up 6 bases and J gave up 8 bases, with 13 bases separating them. The CDR3 DNA sequence: TGTGCCAGCAGGGGGACGGCCCGCGGCTACACCTTC. Translated, it gives CASRGTARGYTF.

The chain links TRBV7-4 to TRBJ2-2; 7 bases are shared with TRBD1. After removal of 2 bases from V and 6 bases from J, the junction contained 3 bases not matched to a gene. CDR1 and CDR2 (germline): SGHVT, SQSDAQ. The CDR3 length is 14 residues. The CDR3 region has the DNA TGTGCCAGCAGCTTACCGACAGGGCCCGGGGAGCTGTTTTTT. It yields the protein CASSLPTGPGELFF.